This TCR beta chain emerged from a study of cytomegalovirus exposure and HLA in healthy donors. The PCR had 60 Vbeta and 13 Jbeta primers. Sequenced by immunoSEQ multiplex PCR; TCRdb stores in-frame clones only, minus some. The sample yields around 130,000 clones, about 8% seen once. This clone came up a few times. The source is a woman aged 40 to 49 in good health and CMV-seropositive. Sequencing was carried out using PBMCs.

The CDR3 region has the DNA TGCAGCGTTGAGCACTCGGGGGGCTACACCTTC. Translating gives CSVEHSGGYTF. The V gene is TRBV29-1, the J gene TRBJ1-2; no definite D call. CDR1 and CDR2 (germline): SQVTM, ANQGSEA. The length of the CDR3 is 11 residues. The V gene lost 3 bases and the J gene lost 8 bases, with 10 bases spanning the gap.